A single sample gave rise to the 19 T cell receptor beta chains below, sequenced in a study of blood T cell repertoires in COVID-19. The protocol was immunoSEQ multiplex PCR, while the TCRdb copy is restricted to in-frame clones and leaves out a portion. The table lists about 440,000 clones, approximately 88% of them singletons. Source material: peripheral blood. Receptors were obtained from a woman aged 50 to 65 with COVID-19, enrolled during active disease.

The chain has TRBV5-1 and TRBJ1-4; D possibly corresponds to TRBD1 (5 bases). From germline, CDR1 is SGHRS and CDR2 YFSETQ. The CDR3 has 13 amino acids. V gave up 9 bases and J gave up 8 bases, with 17 bases separating them. CDR3 sequence (DNA): TGCGCCACGTCCAGGGAACCAGGAGAAAAACTGTTTTTT. Amino acids: CATSREPGEKLFF. The full variable domain, in which reference TRBV5-1 and TRBJ1-4 provide the parts outside the CDR3, is KAGVTQTPRYLIKTRGQQVTLSCSPISGHRSVSWYQQTPGQGLQFLFEYFSETQRNKGNFPGRFSGRQFSNSRSEMNVSTLELGDSALYLCATSREPGEKLFFGSGTQLSVL.

The V and J genes are TRBV2 and TRBJ1-5; TRBD1 matches 9 bases. With 4 bases clipped from V and 2 bases from J, the junction kept 6 bases outside the gene matches. Germline V CDR1 and CDR2: SNHLY, FYNNEI. The CDR3 is made up of 16 amino acids. CDR3 loop: CASSGDRVSGNQPQHF. The CDR3 bases are TGTGCCAGCAGTGGGGACAGGGTCTCGGGCAATCAGCCCCAGCATTTT. Looking up the rest from reference TRBV2 and TRBJ1-5 gives the full variable domain: EPEVTQTPSHQVTQMGQEVILRCVPISNHLYFYWYRQILGQKVEFLVSFYNNEISEKSEIFDDQFSVERPDGSNFTLKIRSTKLEDSAMYFCASSGDRVSGNQPQHFGDGTRLSIL.

The chain combines TRBV12-3 or TRBV12-4 with TRBJ1-2; maybe TRBD1 (6 bases). The V and J ends lost 5 bases and 8 bases respectively, with 15 bases between them. This CDR3 contains 13 residues. CDR3 sequence (DNA): TGTGCCAGCAGTGACGAGGGGGGGAACGGCTACACCTTC. Translation gives CASSDEGGNGYTF.

V is TRBV10-3 and J is TRBJ1-1; 9 bases line up with TRBD1. This CDR3 spans 14 amino acids. Losses at the gene ends were 6 bases for V and 3 bases for J; bases not matched to a gene: 5. Germline V gene sequence: CDR1 ENHRY, CDR2 SYGVKD. In DNA, the CDR3 is TGTGCCATCAGCCGGACAGGGGTGGACACTGAAGCTTTCTTT. As protein: CAISRTGVDTEAFF.

This clone was recorded once. The chain uses TRBV29-1 and TRBJ1-1; D unresolved. CDR1 is SQVTM and CDR2 is ANQGSEA in the germline V gene. The germline V and J ends were trimmed by 7 bases and 10 bases, with 19 bases remaining between them. CDR3 length: 12 residues. CDR3 in amino acids: CSGRERGSAAFF. Written as DNA, the CDR3 is TGCAGCGGTCGGGAACGAGGGTCGGCAGCTTTCTTT.

A few counts support this clone. The chain has TRBV19 and TRBJ2-1; 9 bases match TRBD1. The CDR3 loop spans 15 amino acids. Germline trimming cut 7 bases from V and 7 bases from J; bases unmatched to any gene: 11. CDR1 and CDR2 from the germline V gene are LNHDA and SQIVND (reference sequence). In nucleotides, the CDR3 is TGTGCCAGTACCCCCGGGACAGGGACTGGGAATGAGCAGTTCTTC. Protein sequence: CASTPGTGTGNEQFF.

This sequence joins TRBV28 and TRBJ1-5; 9 bases agree with TRBD1. The CDR3 sequence is 14 residues long. J gave up 6 bases and V 10 bases, and 10 bases lay outside the gene matches. Germline CDR1 is MDHEN and CDR2 is SYDVKM. This CDR3 reads CAIRWTGESQPQHF. For the CDR3, the DNA is TGTGCCATCAGATGGACAGGGGAAAGTCAGCCCCAGCATTTT.

The J gene is TRBJ1-6, the V gene TRBV30; TRBD1 matches at 7 bases. This CDR3 spans 15 amino acids. V was pared by 4 bases and J by 5 bases, with 8 bases of the junction left unmatched. CDR1 is GTSNPN, CDR2 SVGIG, per germline (reference sequence). The CDR3 nucleotides are TGTGCCTGGACCTTTAGGGACAGAGATAATTCACCCCTCCACTTT. Amino acids: CAWTFRDRDNSPLHF.

The chain joins TRBV19 to TRBJ1-3; TRBD1 might be the D (6 bases). CDR3 length: 14 amino acids. V lost 7 bases and J lost 4, with 14 bases in between. Germline values: CDR1 LNHDA, CDR2 SQIVND (reference sequence). The CDR3 nucleotides are TGTGCCAGTACCCCGACAGGCTCAGGAAACACCATATATTTT. Translating gives CASTPTGSGNTIYF.

The chain carries TRBV9 and TRBJ1-2, with 10 bases lining up with TRBD1. CDR3 size: 15 residues. Germline trimming cut 4 bases from V and 6 bases from J; bases unmatched to any gene: 9. In germline, CDR1 is SGDLS, CDR2 YYNGEE. The CDR3 DNA follows: TGTGCCAGCAGCACCCCCGGGACAGGGGATCATGGCTACACCTTC. Protein: CASSTPGTGDHGYTF.

The chain carries TRBV18 and TRBJ2-2, with 10 bases aligning to TRBD1. Germline CDR1 is KGHSH and CDR2 is LQKENI. The CDR3 is 16 residues long. The trim removed 2 bases at V and 4 bases at J, leaving 4 bases unmatched. In nucleotides, the CDR3 is TGTGCCAGCTCACCAACCCGGGACAGGGGCACCGGGGAGCTGTTTTTT. As protein: CASSPTRDRGTGELFF.

The CDR3 coding sequence is TGTGCCAGCAGTTGGGACTCGTCCTACAATGAGCAGTTCTTC. Protein: CASSWDSSYNEQFF. The genes are TRBV27 and TRBJ2-1; D might be TRBD2 (6 bases). Deletions cut 4 bases from V and 1 base from J, with 8 bases between. Germline V gene data show CDR1 as MNHEY and CDR2 as SMNVEV (reference sequence). CDR3 size: 14 residues.

This chain connects TRBV6-6 to TRBJ2-4; 14 nucleotides line up with TRBD2. V dropped 5 bases and J dropped 0; count of bases not matched to a gene: 9. Germline CDR1 reads MNHNY; CDR2 reads SVGAGI (reference sequence). The CDR3 covers 19 residues. The CDR3 nucleotides read TGTGCCAGCAGTCTACGACTAGCGGGGGGGCGACTAGCCAAAAACATTCAGTACTTC. This encodes CASSLRLAGGRLAKNIQYF.

J is TRBJ1-2 and V is TRBV10-3, with 10 bases fitting TRBD1. The CDR3 loop spans 15 amino acids. The germline V gene encodes CDR1 ENHRY and CDR2 SYGVKD. The V and J ends lost 1 base and 3 bases, in that order; junction bases with no gene match: 2. The CDR3 DNA sequence: TGTGCCATCAGTGAGTGGACAGGGGGGGACTATGGCTACACCTTC. This translates into CAISEWTGGDYGYTF.

The rearrangement links TRBV19 to TRBJ1-5; TRBD1 matches at 7 bases. V lost 8 bases, J lost 0 bases, and 7 bases stayed unmatched. This CDR3 contains 15 residues. Germline V lookup: CDR1 LNHDA, CDR2 SQIVND (reference sequence). This chain's CDR3 is CASRTGAYSNQPQHF. The CDR3 region has the DNA TGTGCCAGTCGTACAGGGGCTTATAGCAATCAGCCCCAGCATTTT.

This clone was seen only a few times. The chain is built from TRBV2 and TRBJ1-5, with no clear D. V lost 7 bases and J lost 6, with 10 bases in between. Per the germline V gene, CDR1 is SNHLY and CDR2 is FYNNEI. The CDR3 has 12 residues. The CDR3, as DNA: TGTGCCAGCACGATCGGGATTCAGCCCCAGCATTTT. It codes for CASTIGIQPQHF.

This sequence joins TRBV9 and TRBJ1-1; perhaps TRBD1 as D (6 bases). Germline V gives CDR1 SGDLS, CDR2 YYNGEE. The CDR3 is made up of 15 amino acids. Trimming took off 6 bases at V and 1 base at J, with 16 bases between the two ends. The CDR3 DNA is TGTGCCAGCACGTCGGACAGCCGTTCGAACACTGAAGCTTTCTTT. Its translation is CASTSDSRSNTEAFF. Complete variable domain (other parts from reference TRBV9 and TRBJ1-1): DSGVTQTPKHLITATGQRVTLRCSPRSGDLSVYWYQQSLDQGLQFLIQYYNGEERAKGNILERFSAQQFPDLHSELNLSSLELGDSALYFCASTSDSRSNTEAFFGQGTRLTVV.

V gene TRBV30 combines with J gene TRBJ2-2; D might be TRBD2 (7 bases). Looked up from germline, CDR1 is GTSNPN and CDR2 is SVGIG (reference sequence). The CDR3 is 14 amino acids. The CDR3 nucleotides read TGTTCGATAGGGAGGGGAGGGGGCACCGGGGAGCTGTTTTTT. This translates into CSIGRGGGTGELFF.

Only one count was recorded for this clone. The chain employs TRBV29-1 and TRBJ2-5; D may be TRBD1 (5 bases). Germline V CDR1 and CDR2: SQVTM, ANQGSEA. This CDR3 comprises 13 residues. V lost 8 bases to trimming and J lost 1 base, with 14 bases between them. The CDR3 loop is CSSTGVRQETQYF. CDR3 in DNA: TGCAGCTCCACAGGAGTTCGCCAAGAGACCCAGTACTTC.